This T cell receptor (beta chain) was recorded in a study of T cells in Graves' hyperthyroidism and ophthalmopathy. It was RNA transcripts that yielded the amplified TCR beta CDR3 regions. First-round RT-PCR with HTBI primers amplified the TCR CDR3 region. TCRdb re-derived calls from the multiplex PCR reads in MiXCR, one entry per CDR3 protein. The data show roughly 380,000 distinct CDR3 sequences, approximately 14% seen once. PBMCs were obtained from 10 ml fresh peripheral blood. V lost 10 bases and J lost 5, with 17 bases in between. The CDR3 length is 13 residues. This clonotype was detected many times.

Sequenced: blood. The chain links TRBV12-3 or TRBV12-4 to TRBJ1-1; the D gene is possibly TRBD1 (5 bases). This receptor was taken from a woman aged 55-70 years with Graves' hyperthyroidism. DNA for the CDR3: TGTGCCACGGGGCTTGCGTGGGGTACTGAAGCTTTCTTT. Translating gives CATGLAWGTEAFF.